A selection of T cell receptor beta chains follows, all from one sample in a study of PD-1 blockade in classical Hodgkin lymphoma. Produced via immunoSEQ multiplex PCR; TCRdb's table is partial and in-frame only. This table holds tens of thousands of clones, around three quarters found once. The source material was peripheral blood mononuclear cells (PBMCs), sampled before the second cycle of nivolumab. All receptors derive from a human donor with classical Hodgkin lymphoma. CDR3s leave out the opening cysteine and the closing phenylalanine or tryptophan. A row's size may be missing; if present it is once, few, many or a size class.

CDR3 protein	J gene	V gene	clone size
ASSEWGTTDTQY	TRBJ2-3	TRBV25-1	-
ASRGRTNTEAF	TRBJ1-1	TRBV28	few
ASSPLAGVDTGELF	TRBJ2-2	TRBV4-2	-
ASSQARGQSNEKLF	TRBJ1-4	TRBV7-2	-
ASSVPGGGEQF	TRBJ2-1	TRBV9	-
ASSVYYGDTQY	TRBJ2-3	TRBV11-3	-
ASSRQGPPSYNEQF	TRBJ2-1	TRBV5-1	-
ASSLAGQGNTEAF	TRBJ1-1	TRBV5-1	few
ASTGQNTDTQY	TRBJ2-3	TRBV18	-
ASSAPRGQAYEQY	TRBJ2-7	TRBV5-4	-
ASRGSPTNEKLF	TRBJ1-4	TRBV5-1	once
ASSPTAGRENTIY	TRBJ1-3	TRBV4-1	-
ASSTPGRGYGYT	TRBJ1-2	TRBV19	-
ASSLRLAGVGTDTQY	TRBJ2-3	TRBV11-2	-
ASSRGWSTEAF	TRBJ1-1	TRBV6-5	-
ASSQDPGTEAF	TRBJ1-1	TRBV4-3	-
AITDDREPYEQY	TRBJ2-7	TRBV10-3	-
ASSMGQGREQY	TRBJ2-7	TRBV7-3	-
ASSLNRDQPQH	TRBJ1-5	TRBV7-3	-
AYASGGNQPQH	TRBJ1-5	TRBV30	few
ASSLGESTEAF	TRBJ1-1	TRBV5-1	-
ASSLLAGSDTQY	TRBJ2-3	TRBV7-3	once
ASSLVVQQLDGYT	TRBJ1-2	TRBV5-4	-
ASSQGPLNYGYT	TRBJ1-2	TRBV6-5	-
ASSQEVREHMNTEAF	TRBJ1-1	TRBV4-3	-
ASSLLQGGEQY	TRBJ2-7	TRBV11-2	once
SVGVTDTEAF	TRBJ1-1	TRBV29-1	few
ASSRDVGETQY	TRBJ2-5	TRBV7-6	-